This is a list of T cell receptor beta chains from one sample in a study of beta chain features in type 1 diabetes. The method was immunoSEQ multiplex PCR; TCRdb's version includes in-frame clones alone and lacks a portion of them. The sample has around 150,000 clones; about 63% are singletons. The source material was naive CD4+ T cells from blood. The receptors stem from a man in his thirties or forties with type 1 diabetes. The CDR3 runs from the conserved cysteine through the conserved F or W. D genes are given only for firm matches. Clone size appears in some rows only: once, few, many, or a class for an expanded clone.

D,J,V,size,CDR3,DNA
TRBD2,TRBJ2-1,TRBV30,few,CAYHTLAGGYNEQFF,TGTGCCTACCACACCCTAGCGGGGGGATACAATGAGCAGTTCTTC
TRBD2,TRBJ2-6,TRBV11-2,few,CASRPTSGTLRGANVLTF,TGTGCCAGCAGACCGACTAGCGGGACGTTACGGGGGGCCAACGTCCTGACTTTC
-,TRBJ2-3,TRBV20-1,few,CSASRGTQYF,TGCAGTGCTTCTCGAGGTACGCAGTATTTT
-,TRBJ1-5,TRBV9,few,CASSQGPRDQPQHF,TGTGCCAGTTCCCAGGGGCCCCGGGATCAGCCCCAGCATTTT
-,TRBJ2-7,TRBV30,-,CAWSPGYEQYF,TGTGCCTGGAGCCCAGGATACGAGCAGTACTTC
-,TRBJ1-1,TRBV29-1,-,CTPGRVNTEAFF,TGCACCCCCGGGAGGGTCAACACTGAAGCTTTCTTT
-,TRBJ1-1,TRBV4-1,-,CASSQEWWRQNTEAFF,TGCGCCAGCAGCCAAGAATGGTGGCGTCAGAACACTGAAGCTTTCTTT
-,TRBJ2-5,TRBV7-2,-,CASSLVGPNPYF,TGTGCCAGCAGCTTAGTAGGGCCTAATCCGTACTTC
TRBD2,TRBJ2-1,TRBV7-2,-,CASSSGLAPNEQFF,TGTGCCAGCAGCTCCGGACTAGCGCCCAATGAGCAGTTCTTC
-,TRBJ1-4,TRBV21-1,-,CASSKSERGGKLFF,TGTGCCAGCAGCAAAAGCGAGAGGGGTGGAAAACTGTTTTTT
TRBD1,TRBJ1-4,TRBV10-3,-,CAISVGQGTEKLFF,TGTGCCATCAGTGTGGGACAGGGGACTGAAAAACTGTTTTTT
TRBD2,TRBJ2-1,TRBV13,few,CASSHLAGVSSYNEQFF,TGTGCCAGCAGCCACCTAGCGGGGGTTAGCTCCTACAATGAGCAGTTCTTC
TRBD1,TRBJ2-2,TRBV7-9,-,CASSPQGDGTGELFF,TGTGCCAGCAGCCCTCAGGGGGATGGCACCGGGGAGCTGTTTTTT
-,TRBJ2-6,TRBV28,-,CASSLSGFGANVLTF,TGTGCCAGCAGTTTATCGGGTTTTGGGGCCAACGTCCTGACTTTC
-,TRBJ2-3,TRBV14,-,CASSPSTATMYF,TGTGCCAGCAGCCCAAGCACCGCGACTATGTATTTT
TRBD2,TRBJ2-3,TRBV10-3,-,CAIKGRADTQYF,TGTGCCATCAAGGGGAGGGCAGATACGCAGTATTTT
-,TRBJ2-1,TRBV7-9,few,CASSLASQRDEQFF,TGTGCCAGCAGCTTAGCATCCCAGCGGGATGAGCAGTTCTTC
-,TRBJ2-7,TRBV4-3,-,CASSQEVGHEQYF,TGCGCCAGCAGCCAAGAGGTGGGACACGAGCAGTACTTC
TRBD2,TRBJ2-3,TRBV29-1,-,CSVVPLQRGLTDTQYF,TGCAGCGTTGTTCCCCTACAGCGGGGGCTCACAGATACGCAGTATTTT
-,TRBJ2-1,TRBV7-9,few,CASSLQTDEQFF,TGTGCCAGCAGCTTACAGACCGATGAGCAGTTCTTC
-,TRBJ2-7,TRBV29-1,-,CSATRTALKNEQYF,TGCAGCGCAACCCGCACGGCCTTGAAGAACGAGCAGTACTTC
TRBD1,TRBJ2-3,TRBV5-1,-,CASRPSRDRGQDTQYF,TGCGCCAGCAGACCTTCCCGGGACAGAGGTCAAGATACGCAGTATTTT
-,TRBJ2-3,TRBV29-1,few,CSPYTDTQYF,TGCAGCCCGTACACAGATACGCAGTATTTT
TRBD1,TRBJ2-1,TRBV23-1,-,CASSQSMEGAWQGVGEQFF,TGCGCCAGCAGTCAATCGATGGAAGGGGCTTGGCAGGGGGTTGGTGAGCAGTTCTTC
-,TRBJ2-2,TRBV13,-,CASSLRAGELFF,TGTGCCAGCAGCCTCCGGGCCGGGGAGCTGTTTTTT
-,TRBJ2-7,TRBV7-2,-,CASSFTGSSSYEQYF,TGTGCCAGCAGTTTCACCGGGTCGAGCTCCTACGAGCAGTACTTC
TRBD2,TRBJ2-3,TRBV25-1,few,CASSEYGGGTTDTQYF,TGTGCCAGCAGTGAATACGGCGGGGGGACGACAGATACGCAGTATTTT
-,TRBJ2-1,TRBV5-6,-,CASSFRVFWNNEQFF,TGTGCCAGCAGCTTCAGGGTATTCTGGAACAATGAGCAGTTCTTC
TRBD2,TRBJ2-3,TRBV7-2,-,CASSLDLAGTDTQYF,TGTGCCAGCAGCTTAGATCTAGCGGGCACAGATACGCAGTATTTT
-,TRBJ2-3,TRBV29-1,-,CSVEVTDRTDTQYF,TGCAGCGTTGAAGTGACAGACAGAACAGATACGCAGTATTTT